This TCR beta chain was sequenced during a study of blood T cell repertoires in COVID-19. Turning to the study itself: COVID-19 samples, acute and convalescent, were from the United States, Italy and Spain. The analysed material was cDNA or gDNA that came from T cells, B-cell-depleted T cells, or PBMCs.

CDR3 length equals 12 residues. Trimming stripped 5 bases from V and 5 bases from J, with 9 bases between. The germline V gene encodes CDR1 MNHNY and CDR2 SVGAGI (reference sequence). In the source study's methods: Nucleated cell number was recorded as an estimate derived from reference gene primer amplification. The method was immunoSEQ multiplex PCR; TCRdb's version includes in-frame clones alone and lacks a portion of them. The D gene and trimming were derived from the DNA, and the V and J assignments and clone size from that table. The table records 110,000 to 150,000 clones, 70% to 90% of them present only once.

The specimen sequenced was peripheral blood. The sequence came from a man between 65 and 85 years old with acute or convalescent COVID-19. J is TRBJ2-5 and V is TRBV6-6; a possible D gene is TRBD1 (6 bases). CDR3 nucleotide sequence: TGTGCCAGCAGTCACAGGGCCGAGACCCAGTACTTC. Amino acid sequence: CASSHRAETQYF.